The clone carrying this T cell receptor beta chain showed up just a few times. Its specificity is unknown. V was cut by 7 bases and J by 11 bases, with 29 bases left in between. The CDR3 has 16 amino acids. These data come from a study of blood T cells in healthy people across ages. The wider study: T cells yielded about one barcoded beta molecule per two cells through template switching.

There were healthy Caucasian individuals from Russia, aged about 6 to 95, serving as donors. Study results and caveats: One million T cells yielded diversity estimates that were considered underestimates. Both higher diversity and more naive CD4+ cells marked long-lived donors when set against aged donors.

Alongside a J-beta primer mix, a sample-barcoded 5' primer served in a second PCR lasting about 6 to 12 cycles. Using its own MiXCR run on the 5' RACE reads, TCRdb lists one record per CDR3 protein. Among approximately 1.5 million distinct CDR3 sequences listed, less than 45% were seen once. The source material was blood. The V gene is TRBV12-3 or TRBV12-4, the J gene TRBJ2-5, with D possibly TRBD1 on 5 matching bases. The sequence came from a woman aged 18-30 years in good health. The CDR3 reads CASTPSEEWGYNEQYF. CDR3 coding DNA: TGTGCCAGCACCCCCTCCGAGGAGTGGGGCTACAATGAGCAGTACTTC.